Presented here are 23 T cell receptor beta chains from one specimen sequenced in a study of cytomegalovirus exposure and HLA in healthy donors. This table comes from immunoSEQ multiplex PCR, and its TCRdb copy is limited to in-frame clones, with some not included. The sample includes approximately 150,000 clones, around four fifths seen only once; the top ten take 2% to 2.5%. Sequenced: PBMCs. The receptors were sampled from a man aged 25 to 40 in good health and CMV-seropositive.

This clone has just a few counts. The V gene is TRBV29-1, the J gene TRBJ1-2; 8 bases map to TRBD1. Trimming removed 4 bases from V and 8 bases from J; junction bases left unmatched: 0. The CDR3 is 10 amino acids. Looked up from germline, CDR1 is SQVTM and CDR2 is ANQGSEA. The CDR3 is CSVGDRGYTF. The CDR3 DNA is TGCAGCGTTGGGGACAGGGGCTACACCTTC.

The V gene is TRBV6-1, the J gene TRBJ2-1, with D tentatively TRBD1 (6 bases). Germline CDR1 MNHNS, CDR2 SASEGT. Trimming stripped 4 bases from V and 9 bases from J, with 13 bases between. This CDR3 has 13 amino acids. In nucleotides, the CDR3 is TGTGCCAGCAGTGCCCAGGGGCTGGTTGAGCAGTTCTTC. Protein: CASSAQGLVEQFF.

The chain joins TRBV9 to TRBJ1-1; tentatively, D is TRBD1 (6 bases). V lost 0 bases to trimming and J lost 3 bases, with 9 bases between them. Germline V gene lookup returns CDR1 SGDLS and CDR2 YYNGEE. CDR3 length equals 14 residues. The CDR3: CASSVEGGDTEAFF. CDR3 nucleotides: TGTGCCAGCAGCGTAGAAGGGGGTGACACTGAAGCTTTCTTT.

CDR3 sequence (DNA): TGCGCCAGCAGTGATCTAGCGTGGGTGGCCTACGAGCAGTACTTC. It yields the protein CASSDLAWVAYEQYF. The chain recombines TRBV10-2 with TRBJ2-7, with TRBD2 as a possible D gene (6 bases). This CDR3 is built from 15 residues. Trimming pared 3 bases from V and 2 bases from J, leaving 14 bases between. Germline V gives CDR1 WSHSY, CDR2 SAAADI.

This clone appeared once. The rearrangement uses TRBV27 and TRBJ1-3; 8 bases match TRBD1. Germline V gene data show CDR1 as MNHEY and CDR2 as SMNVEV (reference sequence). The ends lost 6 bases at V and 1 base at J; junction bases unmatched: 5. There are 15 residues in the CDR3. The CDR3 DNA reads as TGTGCCAGCAGCGAGACAGGGGAATCTGGAAACACCATATATTTT. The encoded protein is CASSETGESGNTIYF.

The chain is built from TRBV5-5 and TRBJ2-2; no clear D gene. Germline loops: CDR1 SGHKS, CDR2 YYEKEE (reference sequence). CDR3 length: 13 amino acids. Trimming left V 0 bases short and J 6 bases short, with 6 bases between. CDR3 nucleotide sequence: TGTGCCAGCAGCTTGGACTACCCCGGGGAGCTGTTTTTT. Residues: CASSLDYPGELFF.

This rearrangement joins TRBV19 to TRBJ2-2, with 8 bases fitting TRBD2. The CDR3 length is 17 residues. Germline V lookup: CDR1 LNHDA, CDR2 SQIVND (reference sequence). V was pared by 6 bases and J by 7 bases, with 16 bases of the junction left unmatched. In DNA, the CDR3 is TGTGCCAGTAGAACGGGAGGGGCAGGGAAGAGAGGCGGGGAGCTGTTTTTT. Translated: CASRTGGAGKRGGELFF.

Here the CDR3 reads CASSALLAGDLYTQYF. In DNA form, the CDR3 reads TGCGCCAGCAGCGCTTTACTAGCGGGGGACTTGTATACGCAGTATTTT. The chain carries TRBV4-1 and TRBJ2-3; 11 bases line up with TRBD2. CDR3 size: 16 residues. The V segment lost 5 bases and the J segment 7 bases; nucleotides outside the gene matches: 11. Germline V gene data show CDR1 as MGHRA and CDR2 as YSYEKL.

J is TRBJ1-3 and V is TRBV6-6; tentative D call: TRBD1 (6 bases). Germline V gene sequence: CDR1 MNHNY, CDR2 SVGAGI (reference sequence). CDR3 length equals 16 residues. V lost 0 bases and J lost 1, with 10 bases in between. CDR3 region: CASSYSPRGSGNTIYF. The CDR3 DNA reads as TGTGCCAGCAGTTACTCGCCGAGGGGGTCTGGAAACACCATATATTTT.

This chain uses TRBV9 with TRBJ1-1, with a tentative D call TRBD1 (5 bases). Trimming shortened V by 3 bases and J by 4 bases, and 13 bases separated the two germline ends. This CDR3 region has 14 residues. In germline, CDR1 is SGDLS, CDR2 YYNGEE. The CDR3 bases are TGTGCCAGCAGCGCGACAGTATTGGCCACTGAAGCTTTCTTT. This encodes CASSATVLATEAFF.

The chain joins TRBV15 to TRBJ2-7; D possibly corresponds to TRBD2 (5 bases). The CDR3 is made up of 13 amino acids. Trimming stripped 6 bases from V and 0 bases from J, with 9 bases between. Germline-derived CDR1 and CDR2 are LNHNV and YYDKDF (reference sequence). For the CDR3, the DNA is TGTGCCACCAGGGACTGGAGCTCCTACGAGCAGTACTTC. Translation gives CATRDWSSYEQYF.

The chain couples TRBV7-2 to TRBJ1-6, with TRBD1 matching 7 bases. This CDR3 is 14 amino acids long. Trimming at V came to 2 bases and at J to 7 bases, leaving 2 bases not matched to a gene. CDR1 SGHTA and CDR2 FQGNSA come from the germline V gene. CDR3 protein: CASSLRGRNSPLHF. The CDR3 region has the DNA TGTGCCAGCAGCTTAAGGGGGCGGAATTCACCCCTCCACTTT.

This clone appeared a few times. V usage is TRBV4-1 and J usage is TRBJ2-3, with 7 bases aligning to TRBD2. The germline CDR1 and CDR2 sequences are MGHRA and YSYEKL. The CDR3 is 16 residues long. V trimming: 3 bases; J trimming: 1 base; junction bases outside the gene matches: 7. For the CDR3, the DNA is TGCGCCAGCAGCCACCCGAGGGACTACCGCACAGATACGCAGTATTTT. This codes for CASSHPRDYRTDTQYF.

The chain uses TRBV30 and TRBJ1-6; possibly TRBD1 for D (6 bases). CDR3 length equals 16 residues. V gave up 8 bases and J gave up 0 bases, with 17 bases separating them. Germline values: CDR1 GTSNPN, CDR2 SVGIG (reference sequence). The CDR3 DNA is TGTGCCGGCCTCAGGGGTACGAGCTCCTATAATTCACCCCTCCACTTT. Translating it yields CAGLRGTSSYNSPLHF.

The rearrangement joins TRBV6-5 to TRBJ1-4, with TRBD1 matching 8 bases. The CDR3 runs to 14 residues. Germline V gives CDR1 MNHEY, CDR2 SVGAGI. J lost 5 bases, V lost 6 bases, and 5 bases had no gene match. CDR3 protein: CASSRQGTNEKLFF. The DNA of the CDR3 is TGTGCCAGCAGCCGACAGGGGACGAATGAAAAACTGTTTTTT.

In DNA form, the CDR3 reads TGTGCCAGCAGTTTCCGGGACAGCCCAATCGGCCCTAACTATGGCTACACCTTC. Protein product: CASSFRDSPIGPNYGYTF. The chain is built from TRBV27 and TRBJ1-2; TRBD1 matches at 7 bases. From germline, CDR1 is MNHEY and CDR2 SMNVEV (reference sequence). With 3 bases clipped from V and 0 bases from J, the junction kept 13 bases outside the gene matches. The CDR3 sequence is 18 residues long.

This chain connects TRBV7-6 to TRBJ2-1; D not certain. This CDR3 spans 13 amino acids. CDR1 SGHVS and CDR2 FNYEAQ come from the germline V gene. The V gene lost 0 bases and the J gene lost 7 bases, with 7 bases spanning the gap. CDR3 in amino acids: CASSLAQRNEQFF. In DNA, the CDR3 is TGTGCCAGCAGCTTAGCGCAGAGGAATGAGCAGTTCTTC. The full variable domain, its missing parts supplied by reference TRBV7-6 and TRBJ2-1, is GAGVSQSPRYKVTKRGQDVALRCDPISGHVSLYWYRQALGQGPEFLTYFNYEAQQDKSGLPNDRFSAERPEGSISTLTIQRTEQRDSAMYRCASSLAQRNEQFFGPGTRLTVL.

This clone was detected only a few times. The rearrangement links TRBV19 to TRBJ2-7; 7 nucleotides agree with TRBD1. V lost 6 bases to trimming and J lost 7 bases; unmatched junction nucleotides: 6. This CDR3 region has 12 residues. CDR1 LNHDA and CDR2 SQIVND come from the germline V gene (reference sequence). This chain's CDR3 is CASRGQTWEQYF. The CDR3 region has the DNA TGTGCCAGTAGGGGACAGACTTGGGAGCAGTACTTC.

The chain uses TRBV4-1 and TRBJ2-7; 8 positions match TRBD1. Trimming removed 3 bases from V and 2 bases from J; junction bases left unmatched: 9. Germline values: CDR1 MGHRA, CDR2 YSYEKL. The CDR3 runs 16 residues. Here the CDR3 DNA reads TGCGCCAGCAGCCACCTGCCGGGACAGGTCACCTACGAGCAGTACTTC. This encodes CASSHLPGQVTYEQYF.

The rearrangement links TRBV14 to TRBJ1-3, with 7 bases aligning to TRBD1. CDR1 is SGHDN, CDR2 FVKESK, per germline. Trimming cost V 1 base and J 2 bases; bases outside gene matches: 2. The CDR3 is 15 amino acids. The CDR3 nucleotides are TGTGCCAGCAGCCAAGGGAGGGGGCCTGGAAACACCATATATTTT. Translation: CASSQGRGPGNTIYF.

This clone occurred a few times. Here the CDR3 reads CASSPRGQGHNEQFF. The CDR3 coding sequence is TGTGCCAGCTCACCACGGGGACAGGGGCACAATGAGCAGTTCTTC. This chain connects TRBV18 to TRBJ2-1; TRBD1 aligns across 10 bases. This CDR3 contains 15 residues. Per the germline V gene, CDR1 is KGHSH and CDR2 is LQKENI. The V segment lost 1 base and the J segment 5 bases; nucleotides outside the gene matches: 2.

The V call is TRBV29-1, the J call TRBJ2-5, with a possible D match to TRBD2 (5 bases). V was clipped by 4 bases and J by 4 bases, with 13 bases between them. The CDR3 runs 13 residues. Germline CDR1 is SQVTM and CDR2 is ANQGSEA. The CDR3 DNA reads TGCAGCGTTGTCGCGGGTCTGGGAGAGACCCAGTACTTC. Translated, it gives CSVVAGLGETQYF.

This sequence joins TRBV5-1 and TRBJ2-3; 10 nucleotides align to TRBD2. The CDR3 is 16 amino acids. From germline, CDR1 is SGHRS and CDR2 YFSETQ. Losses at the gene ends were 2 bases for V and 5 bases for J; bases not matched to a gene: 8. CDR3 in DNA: TGCGCCAGCAGCTTCCCCAGCGGGGGGGGTGAAGATACGCAGTATTTT. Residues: CASSFPSGGGEDTQYF.